The rows below give T cell receptor beta chains drawn from one sample of a study of beta chain features in type 1 diabetes. Profiling relied on immunoSEQ multiplex PCR, and the TCRdb table lists in-frame clones only, not all of them. This table has 860,000 or so clones, 15% to 20% appearing once. Sequenced: naive CD4+ T cells from blood. Every receptor here comes from a woman aged 18 to 35 in good health. Each CDR3 is given with its conserved first and last residue. A D gene is named only where the DNA matches it firmly.

CDR3 length	V gene	D gene	CDR3 protein
15	TRBV11-2	TRBD1	CASSSYSGGQNEQFF
13	TRBV9	.	CASSRQVLTEAFF
15	TRBV7-2	.	CASSRQGDSYNEQFF
19	TRBV9	TRBD2	CASSVAGSGRPMARDTQYF
14	TRBV2	TRBD1	CASDRGAGHETQYF
15	TRBV6-5	.	CASSVASGSTGELVF
13	TRBV7-6	.	CASSLASADTQYF
10	TRBV29-1	TRBD1	CSAGTGAKFF
15	TRBV7-9	.	CASKLGPMYTGELFF
14	TRBV7-2	.	CASSLVTGWETQYF
11	TRBV14	.	CASSHHTEAFF
14	TRBV6-5	.	CASSSPGQSYEQYF
17	TRBV12-5	TRBD2	CASGLGGRFRSYNEQFF
12	TRBV5-8	.	CASSFGGGYPVF
20	TRBV23-1	.	CASSQSSFSGTGAKTYEQYF
12	TRBV5-1	.	CASSLGQYEQYF
15	TRBV7-2	.	CASSPTSLSYNEQFF
15	TRBV18	TRBD2	CASSILAGAYNEQFF
15	TRBV7-2	TRBD1	CASSSNRGRLETQYF
16	TRBV7-9	TRBD2	CASSLGAGVTTDTQYF
17	TRBV4-3	TRBD2	CASSQYPTSGVYNEQFF
14	TRBV28	.	CASRVPWGNQPQHF
16	TRBV5-4	.	CASSSGRGRQQETQYF
15	TRBV15	.	CATSTELYPQETQYF
19	TRBV2	TRBD2	CASRRGIATSGRGWNEQFF
13	TRBV6-5	.	CASSSRTGNTIYF
14	TRBV9	TRBD1	CASSVAGQGDTIYF
18	TRBV5-8	TRBD2	CASTPTSGIPISSYEQYF
15	TRBV28	TRBD1	CASSRLQGAWYGYTF
16	TRBV7-9	.	CASSHMRGLEPDTQYF
15	TRBV18	TRBD1	CASSPPGQGFSEQYF
13	TRBV28	TRBD1	CASSGTDSYEQYF
14	TRBV2	.	CASSVEAMNTEAFF
13	TRBV6-1	.	CASSRATNEKLFF
15	TRBV5-4	.	CASSFPGPITDTQYF
13	TRBV29-1	.	CSVLTSLNTEAFF
16	TRBV5-1	.	CASSLVGESSYNEQFF
14	TRBV6-6	.	CASSKGRRNTEAFF
15	TRBV4-2	.	CASSQEELDSGEAFF